This T cell receptor (beta chain) was captured by sequencing in a study of T cells in Graves' hyperthyroidism and ophthalmopathy. Background on the study: Peripheral blood was drawn at first diagnosis, prior to all treatment. Study outcomes and limitations: In blood, most of the thyroid clonotypes expanded above 0.001 were also present.

A note on this clonotype: Its target is not known.

The TCR beta CDR3 regions underwent amplification using RNA transcripts as the source. The HTBI primer set served for first-round RT-PCR of the TCR CDR3. TCRdb fed the multiplex PCR reads into MiXCR, producing one record per CDR3 protein. The table records approximately 600,000 distinct CDR3 sequences, roughly 20% of them present only once. CDR1 and CDR2 (germline): MNHEY, SVGEGT. The CDR3 consists of 17 residues. Trimming shortened V by 4 bases and J by 0 bases, and 18 bases separated the two germline ends. This receptor was identified in a man in his thirties or forties with Graves' ophthalmopathy. Material for sequencing was blood. The chain recombines TRBV6-2 or TRBV6-3 with TRBJ1-1, with TRBD1 as a possible D gene (5 bases). For the CDR3, the DNA is TGTGCCAGCAGTTTCAAACCCGGGACGGACATGAACACTGAAGCTTTCTTT. It yields the protein CASSFKPGTDMNTEAFF.